This paragraph covers one TCR beta chain sequence. This sample was taken from a study of blood T cells in healthy people across ages. Together with a sample-barcoded 5' primer, a J-beta primer mix was included in a second PCR lasting roughly 6 to 12 cycles. TCRdb used MiXCR to reprocess the 5' RACE reads, holding one entry per CDR3 protein. The table records just over 800,000 distinct CDR3 sequences, about 59% of them present only once. CDR3 size: 13 residues. The trim removed 4 bases at V and 7 bases at J, leaving 3 bases unmatched. This TCR was sampled from a man aged 25-40 years in good health. Specimen: blood. The rearrangement links TRBV12-3 or TRBV12-4 to TRBJ2-4, with TRBD1 matching 8 bases. The CDR3 sequence: CASSWRDRNIQYF. The DNA of the CDR3 is TGTGCCAGCAGTTGGCGGGACAGGAACATTCAGTACTTC.